Following are 3 T cell receptor beta chains from one sample sequenced in a study of identical twins. In TCRdb, the 5' RACE reads were re-called with MiXCR into one record per CDR3 protein. Here the sample spans 350,000 to 400,000 distinct CDR3 sequences, roughly 9% being singletons. The source material was naive T cells sorted from blood. The receptors were gathered from a woman aged 50 to 60 in good health.

The gene calls are TRBV12-3 or TRBV12-4 and TRBJ1-6, with unresolved D. The CDR3 spans 16 residues. The V gene lost 5 bases and the J gene lost 10 bases, with 21 bases spanning the gap. In DNA, the CDR3 is TGTGCCAGCAGTCCCAGCGGAACAGTAGGTTCCTCACCCCTCCACTTT. It specifies CASSPSGTVGSSPLHF.

This clonotype was seen only a few times. The chain combines TRBV20-1 with TRBJ2-3; possibly TRBD2 for D (6 bases). Deletions cut 1 base from V and 4 bases from J, with 21 bases between. Looked up from germline, CDR1 is DFQATT and CDR2 is SNEGSKA (reference sequence). CDR3 length: 17 amino acids. CDR3 nucleotide sequence: TGCAGTGCTAGAGTTCGTGACTTTCAAGCGGGTCCAGATACGCAGTATTTT. Translating it yields CSARVRDFQAGPDTQYF.

This clonotype was detected only a few times. The chain has TRBV10-3 and TRBJ2-2; D is unclear. The germline V and J ends were trimmed by 9 bases and 1 base, with 6 bases remaining between them. Looked up from germline, CDR1 is ENHRY and CDR2 is SYGVKD. The CDR3 is 12 residues long. The CDR3 coding sequence is TGTGCCATGGGTTGGAACACCGGGGAGCTGTTTTTT. Residues: CAMGWNTGELFF.